The 32 T cell receptor beta chains below come from one sample, sequenced in a study of shared T cell receptors in the human thymus. Data came from immunoSEQ multiplex PCR; TCRdb stores just in-frame clones and leaves some out. The repertoire consists of about 660,000 clones, with roughly 88% occurring once and the leading ten covering approximately 0.011%. This sample was also put to use in a study of human thymus T cells.

Sequenced sample: thymocytes. These receptors all stem from a boy younger than two with a congenital heart defect.

This sequence joins TRBV4-3 and TRBJ2-7; 10 bases match TRBD2. V lost 1 base to trimming and J lost 6 bases; unmatched junction nucleotides: 12. CDR3 size: 17 residues. Per germline, CDR1 LGHNA and CDR2 YSLEER. The DNA for the CDR3 is TGCGCCAGCAGCCAAGTCCCCCCAGCGGGAGGGCCGGGCGAGCAGTACTTC. Translation gives CASSQVPPAGGPGEQYF.

The rearrangement links TRBV6-1 to TRBJ2-3, with D unresolved. Germline CDR1 is MNHNS and CDR2 is SASEGT. V was clipped by 5 bases and J by 8 bases, with 20 bases between them. This CDR3 is built from 15 residues. For the CDR3, the DNA is TGTGCCAGCAGTCCTCGACACCCCGCCCCGGCTACGCAGTATTTT. Translated: CASSPRHPAPATQYF.

The V and J genes are TRBV18 and TRBJ2-5, with 9 positions matching TRBD2. Germline CDR1 reads KGHSH; CDR2 reads LQKENI. Trimming at V came to 5 bases and at J to 14 bases, leaving 9 bases not matched to a gene. The CDR3 spans 12 residues. The CDR3 nucleotides are TGTGCCAGCTCATCTAGCGGGATCGACCTTTACTTC. Translating gives CASSSSGIDLYF.

Comments on this clone: The sample holds other DNA sequences that translate to the same CDR3. V usage is TRBV4-1 and J usage is TRBJ2-5, with 8 positions matching TRBD2. V was clipped by 7 bases and J by 1 base; unmatched bases: 11. Germline CDR1 reads MGHRA; CDR2 reads YSYEKL. The CDR3 length is 16 residues. The chain's CDR3 is CASNREGGRTQETQYF. The DNA of the CDR3 is TGCGCCAGCAATAGGGAGGGCGGGAGGACCCAAGAGACCCAGTACTTC.

The chain has TRBV4-2 and TRBJ2-3; 9 bases fit TRBD2. The CDR3 runs 16 residues. From germline, CDR1 is LGHNA and CDR2 YNFKEQ. V was pared by 4 bases and J by 1 base, with 6 bases of the junction left unmatched. CDR3 region: CASSPKTSGRTDTQYF. CDR3 DNA: TGTGCCAGCAGCCCCAAGACTAGCGGACGCACAGATACGCAGTATTTT.

The CDR3 DNA reads TGTGACACGCAGGGACAATTAAACACCGGGGAGCTGTTTTTT. This sequence encodes CDTQGQLNTGELFF. V gene TRBV2 combines with J gene TRBJ2-2; possible D gene TRBD1, 6 bases. The CDR3 spans 14 residues. Germline CDR1 is SNHLY and CDR2 is FYNNEI.

The rearrangement joins TRBV4-3 to TRBJ2-7; 7 bases match TRBD2. V shed 3 bases, J shed 0 bases, and the junction held 8 bases outside the gene matches. Germline V gene sequence: CDR1 LGHNA, CDR2 YSLEER. The CDR3 has 16 residues. The CDR3 sequence is CASSQVALADSYEQYF. The CDR3 DNA reads as TGCGCCAGCAGCCAGGTGGCCCTAGCGGACTCCTACGAGCAGTACTTC.

This clone was picked up a small number of times. This chain links TRBV9 with TRBJ2-1; 7 bases map to TRBD1. Trimming removed 9 bases from V and 2 bases from J; junction bases left unmatched: 11. The CDR3 is 15 amino acids. Germline-derived CDR1 and CDR2 are SGDLS and YYNGEE. CDR3 in amino acids: CANPKQGIAYNEQFF. The CDR3 DNA follows: TGTGCCAACCCGAAACAGGGGATCGCCTACAATGAGCAGTTCTTC.

The chain employs TRBV27 and TRBJ1-5, with 7 bases lining up with TRBD1. The CDR3 is 14 residues long. J lost 4 bases, V lost 7 bases, and 7 bases had no gene match. Germline values: CDR1 MNHEY, CDR2 SMNVEV (reference sequence). For the CDR3, the DNA is TGTGCCAGCAAAAAGGGGGCTCGGAATCAGCCCCAGCATTTT. This encodes CASKKGARNQPQHF.

This clone was observed a few times. The chain couples TRBV5-1 to TRBJ2-7, with D uncertain. CDR1 and CDR2 (germline): SGHRS, YFSETQ. The germline V and J ends were trimmed by 4 bases and 1 base, with 12 bases remaining between them. This CDR3 region has 14 residues. CDR3 sequence (DNA): TGCGCCAGCAGCCCTTCAGGCGAGTCCTACGAGCAGTACTTC. This codes for CASSPSGESYEQYF.

V usage is TRBV27 and J usage is TRBJ2-1; 11 bases agree with TRBD2. Losses at the gene ends were 6 bases for V and 7 bases for J; bases not matched to a gene: 8. Germline loops: CDR1 MNHEY, CDR2 SMNVEV (reference sequence). This CDR3 spans 15 amino acids. The CDR3 bases are TGTGCCAGCAGGGCTACTAGCGGGAGCAGTAATGAGCAGTTCTTC. Its protein is CASRATSGSSNEQFF.

The gene calls are TRBV13 and TRBJ2-1; 9 nucleotides match TRBD2. The CDR3 is made up of 16 amino acids. CDR1 is PRHDT and CDR2 is FYEKMQ in the germline V gene (reference sequence). The trim removed 7 bases at V and 0 bases at J, leaving 7 bases unmatched. The CDR3 region is CASTVTSGDSYNEQFF. CDR3 bases: TGTGCCAGCACCGTGACTAGCGGAGACTCCTACAATGAGCAGTTCTTC.

The table lists this clone with a count of one. CDR3 amino acids: CASSPPKRPTGTDTQYF. The CDR3 DNA reads as TGTGCCAGCTCACCACCGAAGCGGCCCACAGGCACAGATACGCAGTATTTT. The V gene is TRBV18, the J gene TRBJ2-3; a weak D match, TRBD2 (5 bases). Germline CDR1 and CDR2: KGHSH and LQKENI. Trimming cost V 0 bases and J 1 base, with 14 bases left between them. The CDR3 is made up of 17 amino acids.

The chain is built from TRBV7-3 and TRBJ2-2; 7 bases agree with TRBD2. V lost 2 bases to trimming and J lost 0 bases; unmatched junction nucleotides: 15. This CDR3 comprises 20 residues. The germline V gene encodes CDR1 SGHTA and CDR2 FQGTGA. The DNA for the CDR3 is TGTGCCAGCAGCTTAGCGGCCCGGGACTACCCGAGAGCGAACACCGGGGAGCTGTTTTTT. The encoded protein is CASSLAARDYPRANTGELFF.

This chain connects TRBV10-2 to TRBJ2-7; TRBD2 aligns across 7 bases. The CDR3 spans 16 residues. CDR1 and CDR2 (germline): WSHSY, SAAADI. V shed 0 bases, J shed 3 bases, and the junction held 8 bases outside the gene matches. The CDR3 loop reads CASSESKRGTNYEQYF. In nucleotides, the CDR3 is TGCGCCAGCAGTGAGTCGAAGCGGGGAACAAACTACGAGCAGTACTTC.

The J gene is TRBJ1-1, the V gene TRBV5-6, with D hard to call. The CDR3 is made up of 15 amino acids. Per germline, CDR1 SGHDT and CDR2 YYEEEE. V lost 0 bases, J lost 5 bases, and 14 bases lay in between. This chain's CDR3 is CASSLGVRGGTEAFF. The DNA for the CDR3 is TGTGCCAGCAGCTTGGGGGTGCGGGGTGGAACTGAAGCTTTCTTT. The full variable domain, completed using reference TRBV5-6 and TRBJ1-1, is DAGVTQSPTHLIKTRGQQVTLRCSPKSGHDTVSWYQQALGQGPQFIFQYYEEEERQRGNFPDRFSGHQFPNYSSELNVNALLLGDSALYLCASSLGVRGGTEAFFGQGTRLTVV.

The J gene is TRBJ1-1, the V gene TRBV28; D gene ambiguous. Germline V gene data show CDR1 as MDHEN and CDR2 as SYDVKM. CDR3 length: 17 residues. The V end was cut by 0 bases, the J end by 1 base, with 15 bases between. The CDR3, as DNA: TGTGCCAGCAGTTTATGTCCACCACAACTAGGGAACACTGAAGCTTTCTTT. This sequence encodes CASSLCPPQLGNTEAFF. Combining the CDR3 with reference TRBV28 and TRBJ1-1 gives the whole variable domain DVKVTQSSRYLVKRTGEKVFLECVQDMDHENMFWYRQDPGLGLRLIYFSYDVKMKEKGDIPEGYSVSREKKERFSLILESASTNQTSMYLCASSLCPPQLGNTEAFFGQGTRLTVV.

This clone was seen a handful of times. The gene calls are TRBV19 and TRBJ2-7; 10 bases are shared with TRBD2. J was trimmed by 6 bases and V by 0 bases; bases with no gene match: 11. The germline gives CDR1 LNHDA, CDR2 SQIVND (reference sequence). The CDR3 is made up of 17 amino acids. CDR3 coding DNA: TGTGCCAGTAGTATAGAATCGAACGATAGCGGGAGGTGCGAGCAGTACTTC. It codes for CASSIESNDSGRCEQYF.

The chain carries TRBV5-1 and TRBJ2-7; possible D gene TRBD1, 6 bases. Germline V gives CDR1 SGHRS, CDR2 YFSETQ. V lost 4 bases to trimming and J lost 5 bases, with 19 bases between them. The CDR3 has 15 amino acids. The CDR3 spells CASSPPGAGADEQYF. The CDR3 DNA is TGCGCCAGCAGCCCTCCAGGGGCAGGGGCGGACGAGCAGTACTTC.

This chain joins TRBV27 and TRBJ2-5, with 9 bases fitting TRBD1. The germline gives CDR1 MNHEY, CDR2 SMNVEV (reference sequence). With 5 bases clipped from V and 4 bases from J, the junction kept 8 bases outside the gene matches. The CDR3 spans 15 residues. The CDR3 DNA reads as TGTGCCAGCAGTCCGGGACAGGGAGCCTTAGAGACCCAGTACTTC. Amino acid sequence: CASSPGQGALETQYF.

This chain links TRBV13 with TRBJ2-5; the match to TRBD2 covers 8 bases. Trimming at V came to 6 bases and at J to 5 bases, leaving 11 bases not matched to a gene. CDR1 and CDR2 (germline): PRHDT, FYEKMQ (reference sequence). The CDR3 runs to 15 residues. The CDR3 region is CASSPRGASGETQYF. As DNA, the CDR3 is TGTGCCAGCAGTCCGCGGGGGGCATCGGGCGAGACCCAGTACTTC.

This chain joins TRBV30 and TRBJ2-3; TRBD2 aligns across 13 bases. The trim removed 6 bases at V and 1 base at J, leaving 13 bases unmatched. The germline V gene has CDR1 GTSNPN and CDR2 SVGIG (reference sequence). The CDR3 has 18 residues. The CDR3: CACVTRTSGSCRTDTQYF. In DNA form, the CDR3 reads TGTGCCTGCGTCACTAGGACTAGCGGGAGTTGTCGCACAGATACGCAGTATTTT.

This chain joins TRBV28 and TRBJ2-7; the match to TRBD1 covers 9 bases. Germline V gene sequence: CDR1 MDHEN, CDR2 SYDVKM. The CDR3 sequence is 16 residues long. The trim removed 0 bases at V and 2 bases at J, leaving 5 bases unmatched. CDR3 DNA sequence: TGTGCCAGCAGTTTATGGTCGGGACAGGGTCCCTACGAGCAGTACTTC. Residues: CASSLWSGQGPYEQYF.

The chain has TRBV6-1 and TRBJ1-4; no definite D call. This CDR3 comprises 14 residues. V lost 1 base, J lost 11 bases, and 14 bases lay in between. Germline CDR1 reads MNHNS; CDR2 reads SASEGT. The DNA of the CDR3 is TGTGCCAGCAGTGAAGTATCAGGTTATGGTAAACTGTTTTTT. Its translation: CASSEVSGYGKLFF.

This chain joins TRBV4-1 and TRBJ2-3, with TRBD2 matching over 11 bases. The CDR3 spans 17 residues. Per the germline V gene, CDR1 is MGHRA and CDR2 is YSYEKL. The V segment lost 1 base and the J segment 4 bases; nucleotides outside the gene matches: 7. The CDR3: CASSQGISGRVADTQYF. The CDR3 DNA is TGCGCCAGCAGCCAAGGGATTAGCGGGAGGGTGGCAGATACGCAGTATTTT.

V usage is TRBV7-2 and J usage is TRBJ2-2; 9 nucleotides agree with TRBD2. Germline-derived CDR1 and CDR2 are SGHTA and FQGNSA. The CDR3 is 16 residues long. The junction had 8 bases not matched to a gene; V was cut back by 5 bases and J by 4 bases. The CDR3 coding sequence is TGTGCCAGCAGCCCGCAAAGCGGGAGGCCCACCGGGGAGCTGTTTTTT. The encoded protein is CASSPQSGRPTGELFF.

The chain has TRBV18 and TRBJ2-4; 10 bases map to TRBD2. The junction had 8 bases not matched to a gene; V was cut back by 3 bases and J by 0 bases. The V gene's germline CDR1 is KGHSH and CDR2 LQKENI. CDR3 size: 18 residues. The CDR3 nucleotides read TGTGCCAGCTCACCCGGACTAGCGGATGTAATAGCCAAAAACATTCAGTACTTC. Protein product: CASSPGLADVIAKNIQYF.

The chain is built from TRBV27 and TRBJ2-1, with a tentative D call TRBD1 (5 bases). V was pared by 1 base and J by 3 bases, with 7 bases between. Germline lookup yields CDR1 MNHEY and CDR2 SMNVEV (reference sequence). The CDR3 has 14 amino acids. The CDR3 region has the DNA TGTGCCAGCAGTTTATTTACAGGCTACAATGAGCAGTTCTTC. This gives the protein CASSLFTGYNEQFF.

The chain uses TRBV15 and TRBJ1-5; TRBD1 aligns across 8 bases. CDR1 and CDR2 (germline): LNHNV, YYDKDF (reference sequence). J lost 1 base, V lost 2 bases, and 4 bases had no gene match. This CDR3 contains 16 residues. The chain's CDR3 is CATSRPDRASNQPQHF. The CDR3 DNA reads TGTGCCACCAGCAGACCGGACAGGGCAAGCAATCAGCCCCAGCATTTT.

This chain links TRBV7-2 with TRBJ2-7; 7 bases agree with TRBD2. Trimming took 3 bases from V and 5 from J; bases not matched to a gene: 13. Germline V lookup: CDR1 SGHTA, CDR2 FQGNSA. CDR3 length equals 16 residues. This chain's CDR3 is CASSFLKKGTTHEQYF. The CDR3, as DNA: TGTGCCAGCAGCTTCCTAAAGAAAGGGACTACCCACGAGCAGTACTTC.

This clone was seen just once. The chain employs TRBV11-3 and TRBJ2-5; 7 bases align to TRBD2. CDR1 and CDR2 from the germline V gene are SGHNT and YENEEA. Germline trimming cut 3 bases from V and 3 bases from J; bases unmatched to any gene: 4. This CDR3 is 14 amino acids long. The CDR3 region is CASSLELAEETQYF. The CDR3 nucleotides read TGTGCCAGCAGCTTGGAGCTAGCGGAAGAGACCCAGTACTTC.

The chain couples TRBV11-1 to TRBJ2-7, with TRBD1 identical over 10 bases. Looked up from germline, CDR1 is SGHAT and CDR2 is FQDESV (reference sequence). The CDR3 length is 15 residues. V trimming: 4 bases; J trimming: 2 bases; junction bases outside the gene matches: 5. The CDR3 is CASSWGQGRTYEQYF. CDR3 DNA: TGTGCCAGCAGCTGGGGACAGGGGAGGACCTACGAGCAGTACTTC.